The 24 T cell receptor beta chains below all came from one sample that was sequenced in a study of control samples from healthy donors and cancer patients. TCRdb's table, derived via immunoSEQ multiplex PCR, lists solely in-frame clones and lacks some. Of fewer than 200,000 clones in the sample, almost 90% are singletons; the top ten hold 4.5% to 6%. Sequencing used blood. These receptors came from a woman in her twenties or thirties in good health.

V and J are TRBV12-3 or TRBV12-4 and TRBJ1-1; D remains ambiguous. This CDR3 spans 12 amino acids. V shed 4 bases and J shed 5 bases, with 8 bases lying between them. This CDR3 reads CASSWAETEAFF. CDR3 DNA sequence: TGTGCCAGCAGTTGGGCTGAGACTGAAGCTTTCTTT.

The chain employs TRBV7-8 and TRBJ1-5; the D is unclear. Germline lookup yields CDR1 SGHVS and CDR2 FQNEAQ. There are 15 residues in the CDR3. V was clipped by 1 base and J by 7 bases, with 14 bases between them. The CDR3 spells CASSLVAGDGQPQHF. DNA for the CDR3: TGTGCCAGCAGCTTAGTCGCGGGAGACGGACAGCCCCAGCATTTT.

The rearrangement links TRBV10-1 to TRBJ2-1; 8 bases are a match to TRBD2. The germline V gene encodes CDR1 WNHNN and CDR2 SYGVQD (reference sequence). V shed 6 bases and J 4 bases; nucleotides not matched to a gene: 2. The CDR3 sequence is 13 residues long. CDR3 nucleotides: TGCGCCAGCAGCGGGAGGGGATACAATGAGCAGTTCTTC. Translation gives CASSGRGYNEQFF.

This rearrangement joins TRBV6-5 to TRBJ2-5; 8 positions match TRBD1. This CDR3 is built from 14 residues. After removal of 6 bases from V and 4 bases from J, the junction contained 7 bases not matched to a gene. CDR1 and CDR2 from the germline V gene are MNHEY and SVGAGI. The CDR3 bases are TGTGCCAGCAGGAAAAACAGGGGGAGAGAGACCCAGTACTTC. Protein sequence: CASRKNRGRETQYF.

The CDR3 region is CASSSGRRDRDTQYF. For the CDR3, the DNA is TGTGCCAGCAGTAGCGGGAGAAGAGATAGGGATACGCAGTATTTT. The chain has TRBV6-2 or TRBV6-3 and TRBJ2-3; TRBD2 agrees at 8 bases. From germline, CDR1 is MNHEY and CDR2 SVGEGT. With 5 bases clipped from V and 6 bases from J, the junction kept 10 bases outside the gene matches. This CDR3 comprises 15 residues.

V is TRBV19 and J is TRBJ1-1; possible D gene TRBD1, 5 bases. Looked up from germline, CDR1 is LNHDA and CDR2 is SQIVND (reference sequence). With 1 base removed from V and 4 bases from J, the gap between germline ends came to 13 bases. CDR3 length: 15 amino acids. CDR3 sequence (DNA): TGTGCCAGTAGTATAGCTCGGGGGTTAGCCACTGAAGCTTTCTTT. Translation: CASSIARGLATEAFF.

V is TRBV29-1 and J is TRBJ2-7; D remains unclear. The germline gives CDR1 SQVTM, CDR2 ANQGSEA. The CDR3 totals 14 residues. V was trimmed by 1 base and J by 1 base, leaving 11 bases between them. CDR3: CSVEGSELSYEQYF. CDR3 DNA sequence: TGCAGCGTTGAAGGGTCAGAACTATCCTACGAGCAGTACTTC.

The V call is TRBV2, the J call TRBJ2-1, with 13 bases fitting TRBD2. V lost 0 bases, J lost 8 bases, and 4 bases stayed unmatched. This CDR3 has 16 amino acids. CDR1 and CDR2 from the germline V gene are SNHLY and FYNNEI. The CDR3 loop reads CASSEAPLAGGHEQFF. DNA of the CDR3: TGTGCCAGCAGTGAAGCGCCACTAGCGGGAGGGCATGAGCAGTTCTTC.

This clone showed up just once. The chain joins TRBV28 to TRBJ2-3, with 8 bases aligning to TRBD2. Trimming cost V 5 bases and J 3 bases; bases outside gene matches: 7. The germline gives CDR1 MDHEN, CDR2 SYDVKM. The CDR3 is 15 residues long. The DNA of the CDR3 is TGTGCCAGCAGTGGGTACTCGGGAGGGACAGATACGCAGTATTTT. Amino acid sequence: CASSGYSGGTDTQYF.

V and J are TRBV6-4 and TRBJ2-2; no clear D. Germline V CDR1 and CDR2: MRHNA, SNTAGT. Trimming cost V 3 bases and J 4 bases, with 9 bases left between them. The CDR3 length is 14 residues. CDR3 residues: CASSEHLSTGELFF. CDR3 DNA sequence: TGTGCCAGCAGTGAACACTTGAGCACCGGGGAGCTGTTTTTT.

The CDR3 DNA reads TGTGCCAGTAGTATAGAAGGGAACAGGGGAGGAGAGCAGTACTTC. It encodes CASSIEGNRGGEQYF. The chain employs TRBV19 and TRBJ2-7; TRBD1 might be the D (7 bases). The CDR3 sequence is 15 residues long. Trimming cost V 0 bases and J 7 bases, with 16 bases left between them. Germline CDR1 and CDR2: LNHDA and SQIVND (reference sequence).

The CDR3 reads CASSAGWTSGTSTDTQYF. CDR3 nucleotides: TGTGCCAGCAGCGCCGGCTGGACTAGCGGGACTAGCACAGATACGCAGTATTTT. This chain uses TRBV5-6 with TRBJ2-3, with TRBD2 identical over 12 bases. Trimming cost V 4 bases and J 0 bases; bases outside gene matches: 9. Per the germline V gene, CDR1 is SGHDT and CDR2 is YYEEEE. The CDR3 extends over 18 amino acids. The full variable domain, with the rest looked up from reference TRBV5-6 and TRBJ2-3, is DAGVTQSPTHLIKTRGQQVTLRCSPKSGHDTVSWYQQALGQGPQFIFQYYEEEERQRGNFPDRFSGHQFPNYSSELNVNALLLGDSALYLCASSAGWTSGTSTDTQYFGPGTRLTVL.

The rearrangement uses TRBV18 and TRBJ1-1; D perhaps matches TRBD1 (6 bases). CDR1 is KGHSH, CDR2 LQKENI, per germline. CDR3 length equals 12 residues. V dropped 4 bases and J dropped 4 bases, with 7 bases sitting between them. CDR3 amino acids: CASSQGGTEAFF. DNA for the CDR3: TGTGCCAGCTCACAGGGGGGCACTGAAGCTTTCTTT.

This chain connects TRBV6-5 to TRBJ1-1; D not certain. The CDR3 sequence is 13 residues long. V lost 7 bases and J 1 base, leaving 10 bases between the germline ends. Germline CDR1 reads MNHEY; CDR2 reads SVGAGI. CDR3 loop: CASIVRKNTEAFF. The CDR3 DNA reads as TGTGCCAGCATAGTACGGAAGAACACTGAAGCTTTCTTT.

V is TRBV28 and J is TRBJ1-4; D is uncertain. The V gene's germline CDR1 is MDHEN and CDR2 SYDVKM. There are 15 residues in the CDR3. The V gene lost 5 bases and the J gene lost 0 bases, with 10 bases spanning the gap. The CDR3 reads CASSPPTATNEKLFF. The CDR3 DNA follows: TGTGCCAGCAGTCCGCCGACGGCAACTAATGAAAAACTGTTTTTT.

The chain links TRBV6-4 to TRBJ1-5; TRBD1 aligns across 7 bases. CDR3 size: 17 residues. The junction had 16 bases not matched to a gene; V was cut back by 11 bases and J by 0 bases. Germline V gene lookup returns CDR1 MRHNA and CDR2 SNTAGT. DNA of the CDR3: TGTGCCGGGTTCCGGGACAGTGCCCTATATAGCAATCAGCCCCAGCATTTT. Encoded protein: CAGFRDSALYSNQPQHF.

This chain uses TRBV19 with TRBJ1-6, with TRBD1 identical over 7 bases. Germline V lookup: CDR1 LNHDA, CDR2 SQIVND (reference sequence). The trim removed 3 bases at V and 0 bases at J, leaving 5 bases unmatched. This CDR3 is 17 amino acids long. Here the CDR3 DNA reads TGTGCCAGTAGTATCGGGGACAGCGGCTCCTATAATTCACCCCTCCACTTT. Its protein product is CASSIGDSGSYNSPLHF.

CDR3 region: CASSLQSYGYTF. CDR3 bases: TGTGCCAGCAGCCTCCAAAGCTATGGCTACACCTTC. This chain uses TRBV3-1 (or the pseudogene TRBV3-2) with TRBJ1-2; D remains unclear. Between the trimmed V and J ends, which lost 4 bases and 4 bases, there was a span of 7 bases. Germline V CDR1 and CDR2: LGHDT, YNNKEL (reference sequence). The CDR3 loop spans 12 amino acids.

The CDR3 region has the DNA TGTGCCAGCTCCATAATGGGACAGGGGTCGCTCTCTGGGGCCAACGTCCTGACTTTC. Protein sequence: CASSIMGQGSLSGANVLTF. The chain carries TRBV18 and TRBJ2-6; 10 bases are a match to TRBD1. Per germline, CDR1 KGHSH and CDR2 LQKENI. The CDR3 length is 19 residues. V gave up 6 bases and J gave up 0 bases; unmatched junction bases: 11.

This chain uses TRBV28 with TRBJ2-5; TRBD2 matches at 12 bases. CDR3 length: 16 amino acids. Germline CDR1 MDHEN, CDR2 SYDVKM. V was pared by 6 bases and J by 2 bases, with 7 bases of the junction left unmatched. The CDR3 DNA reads TGTGCCAGCAGCACCGGACTAGCGGGGCATCAAGAGACCCAGTACTTC. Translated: CASSTGLAGHQETQYF.

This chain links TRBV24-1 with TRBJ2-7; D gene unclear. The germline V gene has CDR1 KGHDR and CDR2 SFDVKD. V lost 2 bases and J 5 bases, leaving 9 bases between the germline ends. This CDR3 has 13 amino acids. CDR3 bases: TGTGCCACCAGTGATTCTTATTCCGACGAGCAGTACTTC. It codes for CATSDSYSDEQYF.

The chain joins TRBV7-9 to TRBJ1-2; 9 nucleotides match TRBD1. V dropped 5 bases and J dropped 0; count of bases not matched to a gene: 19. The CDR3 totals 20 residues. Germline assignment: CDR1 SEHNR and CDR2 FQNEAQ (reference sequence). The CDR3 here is CASSKRAPGQGRITNYGYTF. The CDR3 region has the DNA TGTGCCAGCAGCAAGAGGGCTCCGGGACAGGGCCGCATCACTAACTATGGCTACACCTTC.

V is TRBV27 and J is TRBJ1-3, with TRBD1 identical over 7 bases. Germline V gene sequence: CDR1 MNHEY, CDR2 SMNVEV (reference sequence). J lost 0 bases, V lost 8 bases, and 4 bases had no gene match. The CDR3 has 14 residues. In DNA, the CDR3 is TGTGCCAGCCGGGACAGCTTCTCTGGAAACACCATATATTTT. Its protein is CASRDSFSGNTIYF.

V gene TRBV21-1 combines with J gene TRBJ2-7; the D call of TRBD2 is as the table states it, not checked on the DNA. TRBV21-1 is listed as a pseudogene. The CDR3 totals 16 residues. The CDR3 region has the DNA TGTGCCAGCAGCAAGATGACGGTTAGGAGCTCCTACGAGCAGTACGTC. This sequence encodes CASSKMTVRSSYEQYV.